The 8 T cell receptor beta chains below all came from one sample that was sequenced in a study of radiation and T cells in renal cell carcinoma. Stated treatment: treatment-naive control, cytoreductive nephrectomy. Assay: immunoSEQ multiplex PCR; the TCRdb copy retains only in-frame clones and omits some. This table holds roughly 21,000 clones, more than 50% found once. Sequenced material: tumor tissue, taken from a patient whose treatment was nephrectomy without radiotherapy. The receptor source for this set is a human donor with renal cell carcinoma.

The chain links TRBV19 to TRBJ2-7; a weak D match, TRBD2 (5 bases). The CDR3 totals 16 residues. The germline V gene has CDR1 LNHDA and CDR2 SQIVND (reference sequence). Trimming removed 3 bases from V and 0 bases from J, with 15 bases in between. CDR3 nucleotide sequence: TGTGCCAGTAGTATTAGGGAGACTACAACCTCCTACGAGCAGTACTTC. Its protein product is CASSIRETTTSYEQYF.

Note on this clone: In the same sample, other DNA sequences code for this CDR3. The rearrangement joins TRBV6-4 to TRBJ1-1; no clear D gene. Trimming left V 6 bases short and J 1 base short, with 9 bases between. This CDR3 region has 13 residues. Germline values: CDR1 MRHNA, CDR2 SNTAGT. CDR3 region: CASSRTGNTEAFF. The CDR3 DNA reads TGTGCCAGCAGCAGGACGGGGAACACTGAAGCTTTCTTT.

The chain recombines TRBV6-4 with TRBJ2-3; TRBD2 matches 8 bases. CDR3 length: 14 residues. With V trimmed by 4 bases and J by 1 base, 1 base remained unmatched. From germline, CDR1 is MRHNA and CDR2 SNTAGT. The CDR3 region is CASSVSGGTDTQYF. CDR3 DNA sequence: TGTGCCAGCAGTGTTAGCGGGGGCACAGATACGCAGTATTTT.

This clone ranks as medium-sized. This chain connects TRBV11-2 to TRBJ2-5; D uncertain. This CDR3 region has 17 residues. V lost 1 base, J lost 2 bases, and 17 bases lay in between. Germline V lookup: CDR1 SGHAT, CDR2 FQNNGV. The CDR3 sequence: CASSLVGRGLGQETQYF. Written as DNA, the CDR3 is TGTGCCAGCAGCTTAGTGGGCCGCGGTTTGGGTCAAGAGACCCAGTACTTC.

This clone has ten or more counts. The gene calls are TRBV9 and TRBJ1-1; 7 nucleotides match TRBD1. The germline V gene encodes CDR1 SGDLS and CDR2 YYNGEE. The CDR3 is 14 residues long. J gave up 0 bases and V 3 bases, and 2 bases lay outside the gene matches. The CDR3 loop reads CASSAGTVNTEAFF. The CDR3 nucleotides are TGTGCCAGCAGCGCGGGGACAGTGAACACTGAAGCTTTCTTT.

This clone was counted a few times. The gene calls are TRBV29-1 and TRBJ2-5; D is ambiguous. The V gene's germline CDR1 is SQVTM and CDR2 ANQGSEA. The V gene lost 8 bases and the J gene lost 5 bases, with 27 bases spanning the gap. The CDR3 is made up of 16 amino acids. For the CDR3, the DNA is TGCAGCACATCCGGTCCCCCAGGAGCTCCCGTGGAGACCCAGTACTTC. It yields the protein CSTSGPPGAPVETQYF.

The genes are TRBV15 and TRBJ2-7; D gene unclear. CDR1 LNHNV and CDR2 YYDKDF come from the germline V gene (reference sequence). V lost 8 bases and J 3 bases, leaving 14 bases between the germline ends. The CDR3 is 13 amino acids. CDR3 coding DNA: TGTGCCACCGCCCGAGGTGGCTTCTACGAGCAGTACTTC. Its protein is CATARGGFYEQYF.

The chain joins TRBV7-3 to TRBJ2-5; 10 nucleotides match TRBD2. Germline CDR1 SGHTA, CDR2 FQGTGA. V gave up 5 bases and J gave up 4 bases; unmatched junction bases: 4. CDR3 size: 14 residues. CDR3 in DNA: TGTGCCAGCAGCGAGCGGGGGGGCACAGAGACCCAGTACTTC. It is translated as CASSERGGTETQYF.